Given below is one TCR beta chain in context. Its target is not known. These data are taken from a study of shared clonotypes between healthy human individuals. Overall study results and limits: Sharing of clonotypes among donors was expected to vary with sequencing depth.

The assay was immunoSEQ multiplex PCR, and TCRdb's table has in-frame clones only and misses some. Of around 980,000 clones listed, approximately 80% are singletons. V was shortened by 8 bases and J by 5 bases, with 22 bases between the two germline ends. CDR1 MNHEY and CDR2 SMNVEV come from the germline V gene (reference sequence). The CDR3 totals 15 residues. Sequenced: memory CD4+ T cells from PBMCs. Stated subset: CD45RA-negative fraction. The receptor's source is a man aged 18 to 30 in good health. Some clones in this sample may be carry-over from other donors' samples. V is TRBV27 and J is TRBJ2-7; unclear D gene. The CDR3 sequence is CASAPGWLVSHEQYF. The CDR3 DNA reads TGTGCCAGCGCCCCGGGTTGGCTAGTCAGCCACGAGCAGTACTTC.